The rows below give T cell receptor beta chains drawn from one sample of a study of control samples from healthy donors and cancer patients. Profiled with immunoSEQ multiplex PCR; TCRdb holds only in-frame clones, not every one. The data contain over 100,000 clones, 90% of them singletons. The sample comprised blood. The receptors stem from a human donor in good health. The donor label of this sample is uncertain. Each CDR3 is given with its conserved first and last residue. A D gene is named only where the DNA matches it firmly. For some rows the clone size is stated as once, few or many, or as a class when expanded; others skip it.

D,J,size,V,CDR3,DNA
TRBD1,TRBJ2-4,NA,TRBV16,CASSQPFGQANIQYF,TGTGCCAGCAGCCAACCCTTTGGACAGGCGAACATTCAGTACTTC
NA,TRBJ1-5,NA,TRBV18,CASSQFGDQPQHF,TGTGCCAGCTCACAATTTGGGGATCAGCCCCAGCATTTT
NA,TRBJ1-3,NA,TRBV19,CASVGQGTGNTIYF,TGTGCCAGTGTGGGGCAGGGGACTGGAAACACCATATATTTT
NA,TRBJ2-1,NA,TRBV24-1,CATSENRQVLGEQFF,TGTGCCACCAGTGAAAACCGACAGGTGTTAGGTGAGCAGTTCTTC
TRBD1,TRBJ1-2,medium-sized,TRBV5-5,CASSLDRGFNYGYTF,TGTGCCAGCAGCCTGGACAGGGGGTTTAACTATGGCTACACCTTC
TRBD1,TRBJ1-1,NA,TRBV25-1,CASSEYPRQGAWGTEAFF,TGTGCCAGCAGTGAATATCCCCGACAGGGGGCATGGGGAACTGAAGCTTTCTTT
NA,TRBJ1-5,NA,TRBV24-1,CATSQPGPNQPQHF,TGTGCCACCAGTCAACCGGGCCCGAATCAGCCCCAGCATTTT
TRBD2,TRBJ2-1,NA,TRBV27,CASSLWTGGPYNEQFF,TGTGCCAGCAGTTTATGGACGGGGGGGCCCTACAATGAGCAGTTCTTC
NA,TRBJ1-5,NA,TRBV29-1,CSVELSGTGNQPQHF,TGCAGCGTTGAACTCTCAGGGACGGGCAATCAGCCCCAGCATTTT
NA,TRBJ2-2,NA,TRBV6-6,CASGGVGFTNTGELFF,TGTGCCAGCGGAGGAGTGGGATTTACGAACACCGGGGAGCTGTTTTTT
NA,TRBJ1-6,NA,TRBV7-8,CASSQDSGRYNSPLHF,TGTGCCAGCAGCCAGGACAGTGGGAGGTATAATTCACCCCTCCACTTT
NA,TRBJ2-1,NA,TRBV2,CASSAAGPYNEQFF,TGTGCCAGCAGTGCTGCGGGGCCCTACAATGAGCAGTTCTTC
NA,TRBJ2-1,NA,TRBV28,CASSPGPPYTSNEQFF,TGTGCCAGTTCCCCTGGGCCCCCCTACACTTCGAATGAGCAGTTCTTC
NA,TRBJ1-6,NA,TRBV28,CASSLNSPLHF,TGTGCCAGCAGTCTTAATTCACCCCTCCACTTT
TRBD2,TRBJ2-3,NA,TRBV20-1,CSASTGGPLSTDTQYF,TGCAGTGCTAGTACGGGGGGACCCCTTAGCACAGATACGCAGTATTTT
NA,TRBJ1-2,NA,TRBV14,CASSPLDRPYGYTF,TGTGCCAGCAGCCCTCTCGACAGGCCTTATGGCTACACCTTC
NA,TRBJ1-1,NA,TRBV29-1,CSVEEGGDTEAFF,TGCAGCGTTGAAGAAGGGGGGGACACTGAAGCTTTCTTT
NA,TRBJ2-5,NA,TRBV21-1,CASSKGKRRETQYF,TGTGCCAGCAGCAAAGGCAAGCGACGGGAGACCCAGTACTTC
NA,TRBJ1-1,NA,TRBV10-3,CAIRGGTEAFF,TGTGCCATCAGGGGAGGGACTGAAGCTTTCTTT
NA,TRBJ1-2,NA,TRBV15,CATSMQQGSYGYTF,TGTGCCACCAGCATGCAACAGGGAAGCTATGGCTACACCTTC
NA,TRBJ1-6,NA,TRBV5-4,CASSWGTGSNSPLHF,TGTGCCAGCAGCTGGGGAACAGGGTCTAATTCACCCCTCCACTTT
NA,TRBJ2-1,NA,TRBV19,CASSMSSAYNEQFF,TGTGCCAGTAGTATGAGTAGCGCCTACAATGAGCAGTTCTTC
TRBD1,TRBJ2-6,NA,TRBV30,CAWSVRTGGYRSGANVLTF,TGTGCCTGGAGTGTTCGGACAGGGGGCTACCGCTCTGGGGCCAACGTCCTGACTTTC
NA,TRBJ2-1,NA,TRBV29-1,CSVPGIPTYNEQFF,TGCAGCGTTCCTGGGATCCCGACCTACAATGAGCAGTTCTTC
TRBD1,TRBJ1-2,NA,TRBV15,CATSRDLTTGVNGYTF,TGTGCCACCAGCAGAGATCTAACAACAGGGGTTAATGGCTACACCTTC
NA,TRBJ1-5,NA,TRBV28,CASSSPYINQPQHF,TGTGCCAGCAGTTCCCCTTATATCAACCAGCCCCAGCATTTT
TRBD2,TRBJ2-5,NA,TRBV6-6,CASKAGGTETQYF,TGTGCCAGTAAAGCGGGGGGCACAGAGACCCAGTACTTC
NA,TRBJ1-1,NA,TRBV18,CASSASTGTVNTEAFF,TGTGCCAGCTCAGCCTCAACCGGGACGGTGAACACTGAAGCTTTCTTT
TRBD1,TRBJ1-6,once,TRBV28,CASSFRLTGEDNSPLHF,TGTGCCAGCAGTTTCCGCTTGACAGGGGAGGATAATTCACCCCTCCACTTT
NA,TRBJ1-1,NA,TRBV9,CASSVDPGSEAFF,TGTGCCAGCAGCGTAGATCCGGGATCCGAAGCTTTCTTT
TRBD1,TRBJ1-2,NA,TRBV5-8,CASSSGTGVGNGYTF,TGTGCCAGCAGCTCCGGGACAGGGGTTGGGAACGGCTACACCTTC
TRBD1,TRBJ1-2,NA,TRBV6-1,CASSESLSGQGSGYTF,TGTGCCAGCAGTGAATCTCTGTCGGGACAGGGAAGCGGCTACACCTTC
TRBD1,TRBJ2-2,NA,TRBV25-1,CASSAQGPGGAVF,TGTGCCAGCAGTGCTCAGGGGCCAGGGGGAGCTGTTTTT
TRBD1,TRBJ1-1,NA,TRBV10-3,CAISPQGADAFF,TGTGCCATCAGTCCCCAGGGGGCTGACGCTTTCTTT
TRBD2,TRBJ2-1,NA,TRBV19,CASSSAGGDEQFF,TGTGCCAGTAGTAGTGCGGGGGGCGATGAGCAGTTCTTC
NA,TRBJ2-7,NA,TRBV2,CASRDRTGSEQYF,TGTGCCAGCAGGGATCGTACAGGCTCCGAGCAGTACTTC
NA,TRBJ1-1,NA,TRBV4-1,CASSQDLQQNTEAFF,TGCGCCAGCAGCCAAGATCTACAGCAGAACACTGAAGCTTTCTTT
NA,TRBJ2-7,NA,TRBV2,CASSRTAYEQYF,TGTGCCAGCAGTCGTACAGCCTACGAGCAGTACTTC
TRBD2,TRBJ2-1,NA,TRBV5-8,CASSDAPGLAGEGEQFF,TGTGCCAGCAGTGATGCCCCGGGACTAGCGGGGGAGGGTGAGCAGTTCTTC
NA,TRBJ1-5,NA,TRBV12-3/TRBV12-4,CASSDSYQPQHF,TGTGCCAGCAGCGACAGCTATCAGCCCCAGCATTTT
TRBD2,TRBJ2-2,NA,TRBV7-3,CASSSAGGHTGELFF,TGTGCCAGCAGCTCCGCGGGGGGGCACACCGGGGAGCTGTTTTTT
TRBD1,TRBJ1-4,NA,TRBV12-5,CASGLRRGTGIEKLFF,TGTGCTAGTGGTTTGCGCCGCGGGACAGGGATTGAAAAACTGTTTTTT
TRBD1,TRBJ2-7,NA,TRBV6-5,CASSYAGQGYERQYF,TGTGCCAGCAGTTATGCTGGACAGGGTTACGAACGGCAGTACTTC
TRBD2,TRBJ2-1,NA,TRBV24-1,CATGSGGYNEQFF,TGTGCCACCGGGTCGGGGGGATACAATGAGCAGTTCTTC
NA,TRBJ1-2,once,TRBV6-6,CASSYSGERTNYGYTF,TGTGCCAGCAGTTACTCCGGGGAGAGGACTAACTATGGCTACACCTTC
NA,TRBJ1-2,NA,TRBV14,CASSHRGNYGYTF,TGTGCCAGCAGTCACCGGGGTAACTATGGCTACACCTTC
TRBD1,TRBJ1-2,once,TRBV5-1,CASSSPGQGYGYTF,TGCGCCAGCAGCTCGCCGGGACAGGGCTATGGCTACACCTTC
TRBD1,TRBJ2-5,NA,TRBV12-3/TRBV12-4,CASSSTGTETQYF,TGTGCCAGCAGTTCGACAGGGACCGAGACCCAGTACTTC
NA,TRBJ2-7,NA,TRBV5-1,CASSSAGTAYEQYF,TGCGCCAGCAGCTCGGCGGGGACAGCGTACGAGCAGTACTTC
NA,TRBJ1-1,NA,TRBV30,CAWSAGVNTEAFF,TGTGCCTGGAGTGCAGGGGTGAACACTGAAGCTTTCTTT
TRBD1,TRBJ1-2,NA,TRBV6-1,CASSEDGRDRGNYGYTF,TGTGCCAGCAGTGAAGATGGCCGGGACAGGGGGAACTATGGCTACACCTTC
NA,TRBJ2-7,once,TRBV5-4,CASSLSQDSAYEQYF,TGTGCCAGCAGCCTGAGCCAGGACAGTGCCTACGAGCAGTACTTC
NA,TRBJ1-6,few,TRBV7-3,CASSLDTGYNSPLHF,TGTGCCAGCAGCTTAGACACAGGTTATAATTCACCCCTCCACTTT
NA,TRBJ2-7,NA,TRBV5-1,CASSTGTPYEQYF,TGCGCCAGCAGCACGGGGACTCCTTACGAGCAGTACTTC